The rows below give T cell receptor beta chains drawn from one sample of a study of T cells in Graves' hyperthyroidism and ophthalmopathy. TCRdb processed the multiplex PCR reads anew with MiXCR; each CDR3 protein has one entry. The table includes about 690,000 distinct CDR3 sequences, around 15% detected once. Sequenced: blood. All receptors derive from a man aged 50 to 59 with Graves' hyperthyroidism. Each CDR3 is given with its conserved first and last residue. D genes are given only for firm matches. Expanded clones are given a class, and other clones once, few, many or no size at all.

d_call	clone_size	v_call	j_call	cdr3_nt	cdr3_aa
TRBD2	many	TRBV9	TRBJ2-1	TGTGCCAGCAGCACTCCGGCCGGGGGACTAGCGGACTACAATGAGCAGTTCTTC	CASSTPAGGLADYNEQFF
.	few	TRBV3-1	TRBJ2-1	TGTGCCAGCAGCCATAGGCAGGGTGGGTATGAGCAGTTCTTC	CASSHRQGGYEQFF
TRBD1	many	TRBV30	TRBJ1-5	TGTGCCTGGAGCTTGAACAGGGGGGAACAGCCCCAGCATTTT	CAWSLNRGEQPQHF
.	once	TRBV2	TRBJ2-3	TGTGCCAGCAGTCGACCCGGGACCGTGCAGTATTTT	CASSRPGTVQYF
TRBD1	many	TRBV19	TRBJ1-1	TGTGCCAGTAGGGCCAGGACAGGGGGACTTGAAGCTTTCTTT	CASRARTGGLEAFF
.	many	TRBV12-3/TRBV12-4	TRBJ2-1	TGTGCCAGCACCTCCAGTAAGGCGGTTGAGCAGTTCTTC	CASTSSKAVEQFF
.	.	TRBV7-9	TRBJ2-1	TGTGCCGCTAGGGCCAGCGGGCTTCAAAACAATGAGCAGTTCTTC	CAARASGLQNNEQFF
.	many	TRBV12-3/TRBV12-4	TRBJ2-1	TGTGCCAGCAGCCCCGGATATGGTGAGCAGTTCTTC	CASSPGYGEQFF
TRBD1	many	TRBV7-8	TRBJ2-3	TGTGCCAGCAGCTTAGCACCGACAGGGGCTAGCACAGATACGCAGTATTTT	CASSLAPTGASTDTQYF
.	.	TRBV20-1	TRBJ1-4	TGCAGTGCTACCCTAACTAATGAAAAACTGTTTTTT	CSATLTNEKLFF
.	few	TRBV11-2	TRBJ1-1	TGTGCCAGCACCCGGACGGGTACTGAAGCTTTCTTT	CASTRTGTEAFF
.	many	TRBV24-1	TRBJ2-7	TGTGCCACCAGTGATCCTCGACAGACACCCTACGAGCAGTACTTC	CATSDPRQTPYEQYF
.	many	TRBV28	TRBJ2-7	TGTGCCAGCAGCCACCTTTCAAGACCCTACGAGCAGTACTTC	CASSHLSRPYEQYF
TRBD2	.	TRBV27	TRBJ2-7	TGTGCCAGCAGTTTCGGGGGGGGCCTGGGCGAGCAGTACTTC	CASSFGGGLGEQYF
TRBD1	many	TRBV10-1	TRBJ1-2	TGCGCCAGCAGTGAAAACAGGGGAGGCACCTTC	CASSENRGGTF
.	many	TRBV7-8	TRBJ2-5	TGTGCCAGCGGGTTATCTAGGCACATCCAAGAGACCCAGTACTTC	CASGLSRHIQETQYF
TRBD2	few	TRBV20-1	TRBJ2-5	TGCAGTGCTAGAGATGGGGTAGCGGGAGACTCAGAGACCCAGTACTTC	CSARDGVAGDSETQYF
.	few	TRBV28	TRBJ1-2	TGTGCCAGCAGTCGAGACGGGACGCTAAACTATGGCTACACCTTC	CASSRDGTLNYGYTF
.	many	TRBV2	TRBJ1-2	TGTGCCAGAGAGAAGGGGGAATATGGCTACACCTTC	CAREKGEYGYTF
.	many	TRBV28	TRBJ2-7	TGTGCCAGCAGCTTGGGCATCTACGAGCAGTACTTC	CASSLGIYEQYF
TRBD2	.	TRBV5-1	TRBJ2-3	TGCGCCAGCAGCTCCCGACCGGGACTAGCGACAGATACGCAGTATTTT	CASSSRPGLATDTQYF
TRBD2	.	TRBV5-1	TRBJ2-1	TGCGCCAGCAGCTTGGCGAGCGGGAGGGCCGGAGGTGAGCAGTTCTTC	CASSLASGRAGGEQFF
.	many	TRBV28	TRBJ2-1	TGTGCCAGCAGCCTTCCACGCTGGGCTACATACAATGAGCAGTTCTTC	CASSLPRWATYNEQFF